These 20 T cell receptor beta chains were sequenced from one sample in a study of T-cell memory formation after mild COVID-19. TCRdb recomputed calls from the 5' RACE reads with MiXCR, one row per CDR3 protein. This sample has under 550,000 distinct CDR3 sequences; roughly 18% occur once, and the top ten carry 9% to 15%. Sequenced sample: PBMCs or a T cell subset sorted from them (not recorded which). All receptors come from an adult woman who had mild COVID-19 (a few samples of this study predate the infection). Cell type and time point are not known.

This clonotype has a handful of counts. The genes are TRBV25-1 and TRBJ1-1; a possible D gene is TRBD1 (6 bases). Germline V gene sequence: CDR1 MGHDK, CDR2 SYGVNS. The CDR3 extends over 14 amino acids. Trimming pared 1 base from V and 4 bases from J, leaving 10 bases between. CDR3 residues: CASSEWGAITEAFF. CDR3 in DNA: TGTGCCAGCAGTGAATGGGGGGCCATCACTGAAGCTTTCTTT.

The V and J genes are TRBV9 and TRBJ2-7, with D possibly matching TRBD2 (8 bases). This CDR3 region has 15 residues. Germline V gene data show CDR1 as SGDLS and CDR2 as YYNGEE. V lost 4 bases, J lost 4 bases, and 18 bases lay in between. The CDR3 loop is CASSPGGSGSYEQYF. Here the CDR3 DNA reads TGTGCCAGCAGCCCAGGGGGGAGCGGGAGTTACGAGCAGTACTTC.

This clonotype has only a few counts. The chain recombines TRBV11-2 with TRBJ1-5; 7 positions agree with TRBD1. The germline CDR1 and CDR2 sequences are SGHAT and FQNNGV. CDR3 length: 14 amino acids. V shed 4 bases, J shed 4 bases, and the junction held 4 bases outside the gene matches. CDR3 protein: CASSSDRANQPQHF. The CDR3 nucleotides read TGTGCCAGCAGCTCCGACAGGGCGAATCAGCCCCAGCATTTT.

On this clonotype itself: A read error may account for a junction end that differs from germline. The rearrangement uses TRBV3-1 and TRBJ1-4; 7 positions agree with TRBD1. The CDR3 is 14 residues long. Germline V gives CDR1 LGHDT, CDR2 YNNKEL (reference sequence). CDR3 DNA sequence: TGTGCCAGCAGCGACAGGGTAACTAATGAAGAACTGTTTTTT. This translates into CASSDRVTNEELFF.

CDR3: CASSYDQDFYNEQFF. DNA of the CDR3: TGTGCCAGCAGTTACGACCAGGACTTCTACAATGAGCAGTTCTTC. V is TRBV6-5 and J is TRBJ2-1; D may be TRBD2 (5 bases). The CDR3 covers 15 residues. With 2 bases removed from V and 3 bases from J, the gap between germline ends came to 11 bases. Per germline, CDR1 MNHEY and CDR2 SVGAGI.

The chain carries TRBV11-2 and TRBJ2-7; TRBD2 agrees at 9 bases. Germline CDR1 reads SGHAT; CDR2 reads FQNNGV. The CDR3 loop spans 20 amino acids. With V trimmed by 6 bases and J by 3 bases, 24 bases remained unmatched. The CDR3 region has the DNA TGTGCCAGCAGATCTAACGGTCCTGAGCGGGGGGATCCCTTCAGCTACGAGCAGTACTTC. Protein sequence: CASRSNGPERGDPFSYEQYF. The entire variable domain, with the rest obtained from reference TRBV11-2 and TRBJ2-7, is as follows: EAGVAQSPRYKIIEKRQSVAFWCNPISGHATLYWYQQILGQGPKLLIQFQNNGVVDDSQLPKDRFSAERLKGVDSTLKIQPAKLEDSAVYLCASRSNGPERGDPFSYEQYFGPGTRLTVT.

This clonotype was counted a few times. The chain employs TRBV29-1 and TRBJ1-1; D may be TRBD1 (6 bases). This CDR3 comprises 14 residues. The germline V gene has CDR1 SQVTM and CDR2 ANQGSEA. The ends were cut back, 6 bases at V and 4 bases at J, with 18 bases in the middle. The CDR3 region is CSVLSGEGRTEAFF. The CDR3 nucleotides read TGCAGCGTCCTCTCAGGGGAAGGACGCACTGAAGCTTTCTTT.

This clonotype has only a few counts. The chain combines TRBV7-2 with TRBJ2-1; 9 bases are a match to TRBD2. The CDR3 length is 16 residues. The junction had 7 bases not matched to a gene; V was cut back by 0 bases and J by 7 bases. Germline assignment: CDR1 SGHTA and CDR2 FQGNSA. CDR3 nucleotide sequence: TGTGCCAGCAGCTTAGCGCTCACTAGCGGGCGAAATGAGCAGTTCTTC. Translating gives CASSLALTSGRNEQFF.

This clonotype was seen only a few times. This rearrangement joins TRBV4-1 to TRBJ1-2; D is possibly TRBD1 (6 bases). This CDR3 region has 16 residues. CDR1 and CDR2 (germline): MGHRA, YSYEKL. The ends were cut back, 4 bases at V and 1 base at J, with 16 bases in the middle. In nucleotides, the CDR3 is TGCGCCAGCAGCCGAGCTGGGACACCTCTTAACTATGGCTACACCTTC. Translating it yields CASSRAGTPLNYGYTF.

CDR3 sequence reads: CASSLGQGVEKLFF. CDR3 nucleotides: TGTGCCAGCAGTTTGGGGCAGGGAGTTGAAAAACTGTTTTTT. The V call is TRBV12-3 or TRBV12-4, the J call TRBJ1-4, with D possibly matching TRBD1 (5 bases). The CDR3 covers 14 residues. V was cut by 3 bases and J by 7 bases, with 12 bases left in between.

This clonotype was observed a handful of times. The chain recombines TRBV6-5 with TRBJ1-1; D is unresolved. Trimming removed 7 bases from V and 8 bases from J, with 14 bases in between. Germline CDR1 is MNHEY and CDR2 is SVGAGI. The CDR3 has 12 residues. The CDR3 DNA sequence: TGTGCCAGCAAACGCCTTGGTGGGGAAGCTTTCTTT. Translating it yields CASKRLGGEAFF.

On this clonotype itself: A much larger clone differs by one base, so this may be a read error. The gene calls are TRBV20-1 and TRBJ1-2, with unresolved D. The germline V and J ends were trimmed by 3 bases and 5 bases, with 7 bases remaining between them. Per germline, CDR1 DFQATT and CDR2 SNEGSKA (reference sequence). The CDR3 runs 11 residues. This CDR3 reads CSASRGYGYTF. Here the CDR3 DNA reads TGCAGTGCTAGCCGCGGATATGGCTACACCTTC.

This clonotype was recorded a few times. CDR3 region: CASSPLESGGRGSDYTF. CDR3 nucleotides: TGTGCCAGCTCACCACTCGAGTCTGGGGGGCGCGGTTCAGACTACACCTTC. The rearrangement links TRBV18 to TRBJ1-2; D perhaps matches TRBD1 (6 bases). Germline CDR1 is KGHSH and CDR2 is LQKENI. The CDR3 runs 17 residues. Trimming pared 1 base from V and 10 bases from J, leaving 25 bases between. The full variable domain, rest sourced from reference TRBV18 and TRBJ1-2, is NAGVMQNPRHLVRRRGQEARLRCSPMKGHSHVYWYRQLPEEGLKFMVYLQKENIIDESGMPKERFSAEFPKEGPSILRIQQVVRGDSAAYFCASSPLESGGRGSDYTFGSGTRLTVV.

This chain connects TRBV6-1 to TRBJ2-5, with TRBD1 identical over 9 bases. Germline-derived CDR1 and CDR2 are MNHNS and SASEGT. Losses at the gene ends were 4 bases for V and 2 bases for J; bases not matched to a gene: 11. CDR3 size: 17 residues. The CDR3 DNA reads TGTGCCAGCAGTGTTGCTACCGGGACAGGGTCACAAGAGACCCAGTACTTC. This translates into CASSVATGTGSQETQYF.

The sample holds a few counts of this clonotype. The genes are TRBV2 and TRBJ2-5; D gene ambiguous. V was pared by 6 bases and J by 0 bases, with 8 bases between. The CDR3 is 13 amino acids. Germline-derived CDR1 and CDR2 are SNHLY and FYNNEI. The CDR3: CASRGYNQETQYF. DNA for the CDR3: TGTGCCAGCAGAGGGTATAACCAAGAGACCCAGTACTTC. The entire variable domain, with the rest obtained from reference TRBV2 and TRBJ2-5, is as follows: EPEVTQTPSHQVTQMGQEVILRCVPISNHLYFYWYRQILGQKVEFLVSFYNNEISEKSEIFDDQFSVERPDGSNFTLKIRSTKLEDSAMYFCASRGYNQETQYFGPGTRLLVL.

As DNA, the CDR3 is TGCGCCAGCAGCTTGGCCACCCCGGCGGATCCAGATACGCAGTATTTT. As protein: CASSLATPADPDTQYF. The chain employs TRBV5-1 and TRBJ2-3; no clear D gene. Deletions cut 0 bases from V and 4 bases from J, with 15 bases between. Germline-derived CDR1 and CDR2 are SGHRS and YFSETQ. There are 16 residues in the CDR3.

The gene calls are TRBV5-1 and TRBJ2-1; no reliable D call. This CDR3 region has 15 residues. Germline-derived CDR1 and CDR2 are SGHRS and YFSETQ. Trimming shortened V by 4 bases and J by 0 bases, and 11 bases separated the two germline ends. CDR3 sequence: CASSTDTGSYNEQFF. CDR3 DNA sequence: TGCGCCAGCAGCACTGACACGGGCTCCTACAATGAGCAGTTCTTC.

The chain links TRBV5-5 to TRBJ1-2, with D maybe TRBD1 (6 bases). V lost 0 bases, J lost 11 bases, and 17 bases lay in between. The CDR3 contains 14 residues. Germline assignment: CDR1 SGHKS and CDR2 YYEKEE (reference sequence). CDR3 in amino acids: CASSLEYREIPYTF. As DNA, the CDR3 is TGTGCCAGCAGCTTGGAATACAGGGAAATCCCGTACACCTTC.

As for this clonotype: At one end the junction does not follow the germline gene, possibly because of a read error. The chain links TRBV28 to TRBJ1-2; 9 positions agree with TRBD1. This CDR3 has 17 amino acids. CDR1 and CDR2 (germline): MDHEN, SYDVKM. CDR3 in DNA: TGTGCCAACAGTTCGACCGGACAGGGGATAGCTAACTATGGCTACACCTTC. Translating it yields CANSSTGQGIANYGYTF.

This chain connects TRBV12-3 or TRBV12-4 to TRBJ2-5, with 9 bases identical to TRBD2. V lost 6 bases and J lost 5; bases outside the gene matches: 10. The CDR3 extends over 15 amino acids. The CDR3 protein is CASRNGLATFETQYF. In DNA form, the CDR3 reads TGTGCCAGCAGAAACGGACTAGCGACTTTCGAGACCCAGTACTTC.